This T cell receptor beta chain was sequenced during a study of naive and memory T cell subsets (dated by TCRdb to 2016 to 2017). In terms of the full investigation: The study applied an open-source, UMI-based TCR alpha and beta sequencing pipeline to sorted naive and memory peripheral blood T cell subsets. RNA was DNase-treated and reverse transcribed with TCR constant-region primers, mostly using SuperScript III. The functional CMV T cell responses agreed completely with IgG serology results. The research as a whole found: The repertoire findings for the naive and memory subsets could not be validated against a ground truth because none was available. In both CD4 and CD8 cells, going from naive through CM, EM and EMRA, the Gini index went up while Shannon and inverse Simpson diversity went down. A power law was followed by TCR abundance, with an exponent that differed between naive and memory subsets but was consistent across the three individuals. A clonotype was defined as a single alpha or beta chain sequence rather than as a paired alpha/beta receptor. RNA-based TCR counts may be influenced by expression changes linked to T cell activation and differentiation. A few larger clonotypes were found in naive repertoires, especially CD8, and these larger clonotypes were possibly memory cells re-expressing CD45RA. After error correction, over 85% of naive TCR sequences appeared only once, giving much steeper abundance distributions than memory subsets.

The library was produced with UMI-ligation and nested PCR. An equimolar mix of two oligonucleotides covering both TRBC1 and TRBC2 was used as the beta constant-region primer. The ligated cDNA went through four rounds of PCR with nested alpha and beta constant-region primers together with the SP2 primer. A single-stranded oligonucleotide bearing the SP2 primer plus a 12-nucleotide UMI was ligated onto the 3' end of the cDNA by T4 RNA ligase 1. Incubation of the ligation reaction was carried out at 16 degrees C for 20-24 hours. To avoid over-amplification, PCR2 was usually performed as a SYBR Green qPCR and halted once a predetermined threshold was reached. All purifications after the first were performed with Agencourt AMPure XP magnetic beads. Libraries were quantified by Qubit and checked on a TapeStation, where a main peak was expected near 650 bp. Sequencing of the pooled libraries was done on an Illumina MiSeq using v2 2x251 paired-end kits, which typically yielded roughly 0.95-2.1 million reads per sample. Libraries were pooled at around 4 nM per sample, and about 4.5-7% PhiX was added to improve cluster recognition. In the paper's pipeline: V and J genes were assigned to Demultiplexor-processed FASTQ reads by Decombinator through tag matching, with a single base-pair mismatch being allowed. Collapsinator relied on UMIs to fix sequencing errors as well as frequency errors caused by PCR heterogeneity. TCRs were translated and CDR3s were extracted from the conserved cysteine to the FGXG phenylalanine by CDR3Translator, with non-productive sequences being flagged. Gini, Shannon entropy and inverse Simpson indices were computed after subsampling the repertoires to the same number of UMI-defined TCRs. Power-law fits to clonotype abundance distributions were performed by maximum likelihood within the linear range. On one naive CD8 sample, the pipeline and MIGEC gave similar UMI counts, unique TCR numbers and clonal distributions. One analysis removed from the naive repertoire any naive TCRs that were also found in any memory subset from the same donor. Repertoires were searched for approximately 7,000 CMV-associated CDR3 sequences compiled from VDJdb and a published dataset. TCRdb cleaned the public reads at Q25 with fastp, built clones with MiXCR and kept in-frame beta chains. Identical CDR3 protein sequences are pooled into one entry, listed with their most common genes and DNA. The V and J calls shown here were made by TCRdb, not taken from the authors' results. The sample table holds around 140,000 distinct CDR3 sequences, of which approximately 18% were seen once. 0.55% to 0.75% of the sample comes from the top ten.

The germline V gene encodes CDR1 MDHEN and CDR2 SYDVKM. Trimming takes 3 bases from V and 0 bases from J, and the germline ends sit 15 bases apart. The CDR3, from cysteine to phenylalanine, totals 17 residues. Only the CDR3 DNA is retained, 51 bases long and in frame from the first base. From the second PCR step on, the TCR alpha and beta chain libraries were amplified in separate reactions. Donor CMV status was determined by IFNgamma production from CD4+ T cells after overnight stimulation of fresh PBMCs with CMV viral lysate. Miltenyi beads were used first to positively select CD4 T cells, and CD8 T cells were then positively selected from the CD4-negative fraction. Cells stained for CD3, CD4, CD8, CD45RA, CD27 and a live/dead dye were sorted on a BD Aria II into four subsets by CD45RA and CD27. Blood came from a few healthy volunteers, each fractionated into CD4 and CD8 T cells and then into four differentiation subsets. Around 110 ml of peripheral blood was taken from each donor, and PBMC were separated by density-gradient centrifugation on Ficoll-Paque PLUS. The sorted cells were lysed in RLT buffer, after which RNA was extracted using a Qiagen RNeasy kit and kept at -80 degrees C.

The sample holds a few counts of this clonotype. What antigen it recognizes has not been identified. It has no much larger one-base neighbor in the sample; base qualities were not kept. The clonotype originates from a human donor in good health. Material: naive CD8+ T cells from blood. The sample's cell subset or site label, decoded: naive T cells, CD45RA high CD27+. The chain links TRBV28 with TRBJ1-5, and possibly TRBD1, on 6 matching bases. This receptor carries the CDR3 CASSLTGSLNSNQPQHF. The bases are TGTGCCAGCAGTTTGACAGGCTCCCTTAATAGCAATCAGCCCCAGCATTTT. The full variable domain, with segments outside the CDR3 supplied by the reference TRBV28 and TRBJ1-5 proteins, appears as DVKVTQSSRYLVKRTGEKVFLECVQDMDHENMFWYRQDPGLGLRLIYFSYDVKMKEKGDIPEGYSVSREKKERFSLILESASTNQTSMYLCASSLTGSLNSNQPQHFGDGTRLSIL.